This T cell receptor beta chain was captured by sequencing in a study of blood T cell repertoires in COVID-19. Overall study: The study drew acute and convalescent COVID-19 samples from the United States, Italy and Spain. In each case, the material was cDNA or gDNA derived from T cells, B-cell-depleted T cells, or PBMCs.

In the authors' workflow: Reference gene primer amplification in the assay estimated nucleated cell counts. Measured with immunoSEQ multiplex PCR; TCRdb has only the in-frame clones, and not every one. V, J and clone size reflect that table, while D and trimming were determined from the DNA. Found here are about 210,000 clones, 92% of them singletons; the top ten hold 1% to 1.5%. The sequencing sample was made of peripheral blood. This TCR derives from a man aged 25-40 years with acute or convalescent COVID-19.

The chain's CDR3 is CASSLYSTVRISSYEQYF. CDR3 DNA: TGTGCCAGCAGCTTATACTCGACAGTTCGAATTAGTTCCTACGAGCAGTACTTC. This chain joins TRBV7-3 and TRBJ2-7; D possibly corresponds to TRBD1 (5 bases). The CDR3 runs to 18 residues. Germline V gene sequence: CDR1 SGHTA, CDR2 FQGTGA. V dropped 2 bases and J dropped 1 base, with 21 bases sitting between them.